This T cell receptor (beta chain) was observed in a study of graft-versus-host responses after intestinal transplantation. Study information: Each recipient received a multivisceral, liver-intestinal, or isolated intestinal graft. Every transplant recipient was induced with anti-thymocyte globulin, then maintained on tacrolimus and steroids for around 3 years. Regarding the study as a whole: In recipient marrow, GvH clones were found, and some appeared first in ileum or blood.

Assay: immunoSEQ multiplex PCR; the TCRdb copy retains only in-frame clones and omits some. The sample contains roughly 30,000 clones, roughly 80% of which appear only once. Looked up from germline, CDR1 is MNHEY and CDR2 is SVGAGI. The CDR3 is 14 amino acids. Trimming shortened V by 2 bases and J by 5 bases, and 9 bases separated the two germline ends. On this clone: Its target is not known.

The origin of this receptor is a human donor who received an intestinal transplant. Specimen: unstimulated CD8+ T cells sorted from spleen or lymph node cells, collected before intestinal transplant. This chain uses TRBV6-5 with TRBJ2-2; TRBD1 is a possible D gene (5 bases). The CDR3 DNA is TGTGCCAGCAGTTACGAAGGGGTAACCGGGGAGCTGTTTTTT. This sequence encodes CASSYEGVTGELFF.